These 27 T cell receptor beta chains were sequenced from one sample in a study of identical twins. TCRdb passed the 5' RACE reads through MiXCR, listing each CDR3 protein once. Of approximately 410,000 distinct CDR3 sequences in the sample, less than 20% were seen once. Sequences were obtained from naive T cells sorted from blood. These receptors came from a man aged 45 to 65 in good health.

This clonotype was seen a handful of times. This rearrangement joins TRBV11-2 to TRBJ2-1; D is ambiguous. The CDR3 covers 17 residues. Looked up from germline, CDR1 is SGHAT and CDR2 is FQNNGV. The V gene lost 4 bases and the J gene lost 7 bases, with 23 bases spanning the gap. The CDR3 DNA is TGTGCCAGCAGCTCCCAGATACACAACTCCCGGCAAAATGAGCAGTTCTTC. As protein: CASSSQIHNSRQNEQFF.

J is TRBJ2-6 and V is TRBV5-1, with D possibly matching TRBD2 (6 bases). The V end lost 1 base, the J end lost 0 bases, and 17 bases lay between the germline ends. CDR1 and CDR2 (germline): SGHRS, YFSETQ. The CDR3 totals 19 residues. The CDR3 here is CASSLRSGTEGSGANVLTF. In nucleotides, the CDR3 is TGCGCCAGCAGCTTGAGGTCCGGGACGGAGGGCTCTGGGGCCAACGTCCTGACTTTC.

This chain uses TRBV20-1 with TRBJ1-3; the D is unclear. Germline V gene sequence: CDR1 DFQATT, CDR2 SNEGSKA (reference sequence). The length of the CDR3 is 15 residues. The V end lost 0 bases, the J end lost 2 bases, and 11 bases lay between the germline ends. The CDR3 loop is CSARDARTAGNTIYF. In DNA, the CDR3 is TGCAGTGCTAGAGATGCGAGGACGGCTGGAAACACCATATATTTT.

V is TRBV6-5 and J is TRBJ2-2; the D gene is possibly TRBD1 (6 bases). V lost 0 bases to trimming and J lost 3 bases, with 11 bases between them. Germline loops: CDR1 MNHEY, CDR2 SVGAGI. The CDR3 has 16 residues. CDR3 region: CASSYSGTLDTGELFF. The DNA of the CDR3 is TGTGCCAGCAGTTACTCCGGGACACTAGACACCGGGGAGCTGTTTTTT.

This clonotype was seen a single time. The chain recombines TRBV6-6 with TRBJ1-2, with 7 nucleotides matching TRBD1. The germline gives CDR1 MNHNY, CDR2 SVGAGI (reference sequence). V was pared by 7 bases and J by 4 bases, with 6 bases of the junction left unmatched. The CDR3 is 13 residues long. Here the CDR3 reads CASTGQVFYGYTF. In DNA form, the CDR3 reads TGTGCCAGCACCGGACAGGTCTTCTATGGCTACACCTTC.

The rearrangement links TRBV5-1 to TRBJ2-7, with 9 positions matching TRBD2. V lost 4 bases, J lost 9 bases, and 14 bases stayed unmatched. This CDR3 region has 15 residues. The germline V gene encodes CDR1 SGHRS and CDR2 YFSETQ. Here the CDR3 reads CASSIPLAGHTWQYF. DNA for the CDR3: TGCGCCAGCAGCATCCCACTAGCGGGTCATACGTGGCAGTACTTC.

The chain employs TRBV27 and TRBJ1-6, with D maybe TRBD1 (5 bases). The ends were cut back, 2 bases at V and 7 bases at J, with 12 bases in the middle. The CDR3 length is 15 residues. The V gene's germline CDR1 is MNHEY and CDR2 SMNVEV (reference sequence). CDR3 amino acids: CASSLAGWGNSPLHF. The CDR3 nucleotides are TGTGCCAGCAGTTTAGCGGGGTGGGGGAATTCACCCCTCCACTTT.

This chain uses TRBV9 with TRBJ2-1; the D gene is possibly TRBD2 (5 bases). Per germline, CDR1 SGDLS and CDR2 YYNGEE. The CDR3 is 16 amino acids. The V end lost 4 bases, the J end lost 0 bases, and 14 bases lay between the germline ends. In DNA form, the CDR3 reads TGTGCCAGCAGCCGGACTGGGCGGAGCTCCTACAATGAGCAGTTCTTC. The encoded protein is CASSRTGRSSYNEQFF.

This clonotype has a handful of counts. The chain carries TRBV20-1 and TRBJ2-5, with TRBD1 as a possible D gene (6 bases). The CDR3 covers 14 residues. V was trimmed by 2 bases and J by 4 bases, leaving 14 bases between them. CDR1 is DFQATT, CDR2 SNEGSKA, per germline (reference sequence). The CDR3 here is CSARQTGMRETQYF. The CDR3 bases are TGCAGTGCTAGACAAACAGGGATGCGAGAGACCCAGTACTTC.

The rearrangement joins TRBV19 to TRBJ1-1; TRBD1 might be the D (6 bases). Trimming cost V 6 bases and J 5 bases, with 16 bases left between them. This CDR3 has 14 amino acids. CDR1 LNHDA and CDR2 SQIVND come from the germline V gene (reference sequence). The DNA for the CDR3 is TGTGCCAGTAGCTCAGGGGCCCCGGTTACTGAAGCTTTCTTT. This sequence encodes CASSSGAPVTEAFF. The full variable domain, its missing parts supplied by reference TRBV19 and TRBJ1-1, is DGGITQSPKYLFRKEGQNVTLSCEQNLNHDAMYWYRQDPGQGLRLIYYSQIVNDFQKGDIAEGYSVSREKKESFPLTVTSAQKNPTAFYLCASSSGAPVTEAFFGQGTRLTVV.

The sample holds many counts of this clonotype. The chain has TRBV7-9 and TRBJ2-7, with D perhaps matching TRBD1 (5 bases). This CDR3 contains 14 residues. Trimming removed 3 bases at V and 5 bases at J, with 14 bases between. Germline CDR1 is SEHNR and CDR2 is FQNEAQ (reference sequence). CDR3 amino acids: CASSFSGFVDEQYF. The CDR3 DNA sequence: TGTGCCAGCAGCTTCTCAGGGTTCGTCGACGAGCAGTACTTC.

This clonotype appeared many times. V and J are TRBV7-8 and TRBJ2-7; unclear D gene. V lost 3 bases and J 2 bases, leaving 11 bases between the germline ends. The CDR3 runs to 14 residues. The germline V gene has CDR1 SGHVS and CDR2 FQNEAQ. The CDR3: CASSFIGRAYEQYF. DNA of the CDR3: TGTGCCAGCAGCTTCATAGGACGGGCCTACGAGCAGTACTTC.

This rearrangement joins TRBV29-1 to TRBJ1-5; D gene unclear. Trimming took off 5 bases at V and 3 bases at J, with 11 bases between the two ends. CDR3 length: 13 amino acids. Germline V gene sequence: CDR1 SQVTM, CDR2 ANQGSEA. CDR3 region: CSVSDGVNQPQHF. CDR3 nucleotide sequence: TGCAGCGTTTCGGACGGAGTCAATCAGCCCCAGCATTTT.

The chain employs TRBV5-4 and TRBJ2-3, with TRBD1 identical over 8 bases. CDR3 length: 15 residues. Per germline, CDR1 SGHNT and CDR2 YYREEE (reference sequence). V lost 5 bases to trimming and J lost 2 bases; unmatched junction nucleotides: 7. CDR3 bases: TGTGCCAGCAGGTCCGGGACAGGTATCACAGATACGCAGTATTTT. Its translation is CASRSGTGITDTQYF.

In nucleotides, the CDR3 is TGTGCCAGCAGTTTTAGCGGGAGTTTCGGCGAGCAGTACTTC. The encoded protein is CASSFSGSFGEQYF. The chain recombines TRBV12-3 or TRBV12-4 with TRBJ2-7; 9 bases map to TRBD2. Trimming took 3 bases from V and 6 from J; bases not matched to a gene: 6. This CDR3 has 14 amino acids.

This clonotype was counted ten times or more. The rearrangement links TRBV25-1 to TRBJ2-5; TRBD1 aligns across 7 bases. V dropped 3 bases and J dropped 0; count of bases not matched to a gene: 7. The CDR3 totals 16 residues. Germline V gene lookup returns CDR1 MGHDK and CDR2 SYGVNS. CDR3 DNA: TGTGCCAGCAGTGATCTGGGACAGACCTACCAAGAGACCCAGTACTTC. Its protein is CASSDLGQTYQETQYF.

This clonotype was picked up a small number of times. The chain uses TRBV12-3 or TRBV12-4 and TRBJ1-2; 8 bases line up with TRBD1. CDR3 length equals 16 residues. J was trimmed by 5 bases and V by 1 base; bases with no gene match: 9. CDR3 sequence (DNA): TGTGCCAGCAGTTTAGAGGTGGCAGGGGGCAAGTATGGCTACACCTTC. Its protein product is CASSLEVAGGKYGYTF.

This clonotype was detected only a few times. Mismatch with germline at one junction end may stem from a read error. The gene calls are TRBV2 and TRBJ2-1; TRBD2 agrees at 8 bases. This CDR3 is 15 amino acids long. Germline V gene sequence: CDR1 SNHLY, CDR2 FYNNEI. The CDR3 sequence: CASSEAVTSGNKQFF. The CDR3 DNA sequence: TGTGCCAGCAGTGAAGCTGTTACTAGCGGCAATAAGCAGTTCTTC.

This clonotype turned up a few times. V usage is TRBV11-1 and J usage is TRBJ2-7; 7 nucleotides line up with TRBD1. This CDR3 is 18 amino acids long. Germline loops: CDR1 SGHAT, CDR2 FQDESV (reference sequence). Trimming took 2 bases from V and 2 from J; bases not matched to a gene: 15. DNA of the CDR3: TGTGCCAGCAGCTTACCGACAGGGAACCTACAACAGACCTACGAGCAGTACTTC. Its protein product is CASSLPTGNLQQTYEQYF.

V and J are TRBV6-2 or TRBV6-3 and TRBJ1-2; D might be TRBD1 (5 bases). Germline-derived CDR1 and CDR2 are MNHEY and SVGEGT. The CDR3 length is 15 residues. Trimming pared 4 bases from V and 3 bases from J, leaving 15 bases between. CDR3 nucleotide sequence: TGTGCCAGCAGTTCCCCGGACATTCTGCACTATGGCTACACCTTC. This codes for CASSSPDILHYGYTF.

Points on this clonotype: No conserved phenylalanine or tryptophan ends this CDR3, so it is likely a read error. DNA for the CDR3: TGTGCCAGCTCACCACCCCCTAGCGGGAATGAGCAGTTCTCC. It specifies CASSPPPSGNEQFS. This sequence joins TRBV18 and TRBJ2-1; 8 bases line up with TRBD2. The length of the CDR3 is 14 residues. CDR1 is KGHSH, CDR2 LQKENI, per germline. After removal of 0 bases from V and 7 bases from J, the junction contained 2 bases not matched to a gene.

This clonotype was observed a few times. The gene calls are TRBV20-1 and TRBJ1-3, with unresolved D. CDR1 DFQATT and CDR2 SNEGSKA come from the germline V gene (reference sequence). The CDR3 runs 13 residues. The V end lost 5 bases, the J end lost 0 bases, and 8 bases lay between the germline ends. CDR3 nucleotides: TGCAGTGCTGCGTACATCTCTGGAAACACCATATATTTT. This encodes CSAAYISGNTIYF.

In its sample, this clonotype was seen a few times. This chain joins TRBV2 and TRBJ2-7; 7 positions agree with TRBD1. CDR1 SNHLY and CDR2 FYNNEI come from the germline V gene. The CDR3 loop spans 14 amino acids. Germline trimming cut 6 bases from V and 1 base from J; bases unmatched to any gene: 6. The CDR3 spells CASSPGQRSYEQYF. In DNA, the CDR3 is TGTGCCAGCAGCCCGGGACAGAGGTCCTACGAGCAGTACTTC.

This clonotype was seen a few times. This rearrangement joins TRBV5-1 to TRBJ2-5; D unclear. CDR3 length: 14 amino acids. Germline CDR1 reads SGHRS; CDR2 reads YFSETQ. V was pared by 4 bases and J by 3 bases, with 13 bases between. The chain's CDR3 is CASSPGSAEETQYF. CDR3 coding DNA: TGCGCCAGCAGCCCCGGTTCGGCTGAAGAGACCCAGTACTTC.

This clonotype has more than one count but fewer than ten. The DNA for the CDR3 is TGTGCCAGCAGCCGCCTGGACAGGGCGAGCTCCTACAATGAGCAGTTCTTC. It encodes CASSRLDRASSYNEQFF. The V and J genes are TRBV6-1 and TRBJ2-1; 8 bases match TRBD1. CDR3 length equals 17 residues. The germline V gene encodes CDR1 MNHNS and CDR2 SASEGT. V lost 6 bases to trimming and J lost 0 bases; unmatched junction nucleotides: 10.

V and J are TRBV3-1 and TRBJ2-7; the D is unclear. In germline, CDR1 is LGHDT, CDR2 YNNKEL (reference sequence). This CDR3 has 12 residues. V lost 2 bases to trimming and J lost 6 bases, with 8 bases between them. CDR3 bases: TGTGCCAGCAGCCAATCAGGCGTCGAGCAGTACTTC. It is translated as CASSQSGVEQYF.

In this sample, this clonotype turned up a few times. CDR3 DNA sequence: TGTGCCAGCAGTTTAGACAGGGGAAAGACCCAGTACTTC. Translating gives CASSLDRGKTQYF. The chain uses TRBV12-3 or TRBV12-4 and TRBJ2-5, with 7 bases lining up with TRBD1. V was clipped by 1 base and J by 6 bases; unmatched bases: 2. This CDR3 region has 13 residues.